The T cell receptor (beta chain) under discussion was sequenced for a study of vaccination and CD4 T cells after COVID-19. Study-wide context: Sampling after COVID took place at a median of 101 days (range 35 to 161) following diagnosis.

Regarding treatment: approximately 11-day PBMC culture with coronavirus spike peptide pools or control peptides (ViraFEST assay). An Oncomine TCR Beta short-read assay was used to sequence the DNA from cultured CD4+ T cells. Once CD4+ T cells had been cultured, genomic DNA was extracted from them. TCRdb used MiXCR to reprocess the PCR reads, holding one entry per CDR3 protein. The repertoire has under 20,000 distinct CDR3 sequences, about 64% of them found once; the top ten carry over 6%. The CDR3 runs to 13 residues. CDR1 and CDR2 from the germline V gene are WSHSY and SAAADI. Trimming shortened V by 5 bases and J by 4 bases, and 11 bases separated the two germline ends. As for this clonotype: Its antigen is undetermined.

The chain joins TRBV10-2 to TRBJ1-2; D is possibly TRBD1 (5 bases). The TCR comes from a human donor who had recovered from COVID-19. The sequenced sample consisted of CD4+ T cells from blood, cultured in vitro. The CDR3 region has the DNA TGCGCCAGCAGTCAGGGCACCCGCTATGGCTACACCTTC. It encodes CASSQGTRYGYTF.